Below are 30 T cell receptor beta chains sequenced from a single sample in a study of sequential checkpoint blockade in melanoma. Described treatment: randomized to nivolumab then ipilimumab (arm A) or the reverse (arm B). This table comes from immunoSEQ multiplex PCR, and its TCRdb copy is limited to in-frame clones, with some not included. In the table there are roughly 6,800 clones, 25% to 35% of which are singletons. Sequencing was performed on tumor tissue (inferred from file names), taken from a patient given nivolumab and ipilimumab in sequence. The receptor set was obtained from a human donor with melanoma.

This sequence joins TRBV29-1 and TRBJ2-5, with 9 bases that match TRBD1. The CDR3 length is 12 residues. J was trimmed by 4 bases and V by 7 bases; bases with no gene match: 4. Germline CDR1 is SQVTM and CDR2 is ANQGSEA. CDR3 in amino acids: CSAGQGGETQYF. CDR3 sequence (DNA): TGCAGCGCGGGACAGGGTGGAGAGACCCAGTACTTC.

The CDR3 nucleotides are TGTGCCAGCAGCCCAGACACCAACTCCTACGAGCAGTACTTC. It codes for CASSPDTNSYEQYF. This rearrangement joins TRBV7-6 to TRBJ2-7; D is unclear. V lost 5 bases, J lost 0 bases, and 11 bases lay in between. This CDR3 has 14 amino acids. Germline CDR1 reads SGHVS; CDR2 reads FNYEAQ.

This chain joins TRBV6-8 and TRBJ2-1; 9 nucleotides align to TRBD1. The V segment lost 11 bases and the J segment 6 bases; nucleotides outside the gene matches: 17. Germline V lookup: CDR1 MNHGY, CDR2 SAAAGT. The CDR3 sequence is 16 residues long. CDR3 region: CASNPGQGVEGNEQFF. The CDR3 DNA is TGTGCCTCCAACCCGGGACAGGGTGTAGAAGGCAATGAGCAGTTCTTC.

This clone was seen more than once but under ten times. The V call is TRBV11-3, the J call TRBJ2-2, with 8 bases identical to TRBD1. The CDR3 runs 15 residues. From germline, CDR1 is SGHNT and CDR2 YENEEA. J was trimmed by 5 bases and V by 5 bases; bases with no gene match: 7. CDR3 nucleotides: TGTGCCAGCAGCCTCAGGACAGGGAGTACCGGGGAGCTGTTTTTT. It encodes CASSLRTGSTGELFF. Supplemented by reference TRBV11-3 and TRBJ2-2, the full variable domain reads EAGVVQSPRYKIIEKKQPVAFWCNPISGHNTLYWYLQNLGQGPELLIRYENEEAVDDSQLPKDRFSAERLKGVDSTLKIQPAELGDSAVYLCASSLRTGSTGELFFGEGSRLTVL.

J is TRBJ2-2 and V is TRBV19; no clear D gene. Germline V lookup: CDR1 LNHDA, CDR2 SQIVND (reference sequence). The length of the CDR3 is 12 residues. Trimming left V 4 bases short and J 8 bases short, with 8 bases between. Here the CDR3 reads CASSNPVGELFF. The CDR3 DNA follows: TGTGCCAGTAGTAATCCCGTGGGGGAGCTGTTTTTT.

This clone was observed a single time. The chain joins TRBV5-1 to TRBJ2-7; 8 bases are a match to TRBD1. Looked up from germline, CDR1 is SGHRS and CDR2 is YFSETQ. The CDR3 covers 16 residues. The J segment lost 2 bases and the V segment lost 4 bases, leaving 11 bases of the junction unmatched. The CDR3 spells CASSARQGSWPYEQYF. Written as DNA, the CDR3 is TGCGCCAGCAGCGCCAGACAGGGGTCCTGGCCCTACGAGCAGTACTTC.

The chain carries TRBV5-1 and TRBJ1-5; maybe TRBD1 (6 bases). Germline values: CDR1 SGHRS, CDR2 YFSETQ. V lost 2 bases and J lost 1, with 13 bases in between. The CDR3 consists of 16 residues. The CDR3 loop is CASSFSPGASNQPQHF. Written as DNA, the CDR3 is TGCGCCAGCAGCTTTTCCCCAGGGGCGAGCAATCAGCCCCAGCATTTT.

In its sample, this clone was seen a few times. J is TRBJ1-5 and V is TRBV11-3, with D perhaps matching TRBD1 (5 bases). The germline V gene encodes CDR1 SGHNT and CDR2 YENEEA. The CDR3 length is 15 residues. V was cut by 0 bases and J by 6 bases, with 12 bases left in between. CDR3 bases: TGTGCCAGCAGCTTAGAAGCCGGGAGGGGTCAGCCCCAGCATTTT. It yields the protein CASSLEAGRGQPQHF.

The J gene is TRBJ2-7, the V gene TRBV6-1; a weak D match, TRBD2 (6 bases). Trimming shortened V by 1 base and J by 3 bases, and 7 bases separated the two germline ends. CDR1 and CDR2 (germline): MNHNS, SASEGT. The CDR3 loop spans 13 amino acids. The chain's CDR3 is CASSEGGVYEQYF. The CDR3 coding sequence is TGTGCCAGCAGTGAAGGCGGGGTCTACGAGCAGTACTTC.

This clone showed up just once. The V and J genes are TRBV19 and TRBJ2-7; 7 bases map to TRBD1. Per germline, CDR1 LNHDA and CDR2 SQIVND (reference sequence). The CDR3 is 13 amino acids. J lost 0 bases, V lost 11 bases, and 7 bases had no gene match. The chain's CDR3 is CACQGTDSYEQYF. DNA for the CDR3: TGTGCCTGCCAAGGGACAGACTCCTACGAGCAGTACTTC.

The chain links TRBV6-8 to TRBJ2-7; 8 bases agree with TRBD1. Germline V lookup: CDR1 MNHGY, CDR2 SAAAGT. This CDR3 has 14 amino acids. Trimming cost V 0 bases and J 3 bases; bases outside gene matches: 1. This CDR3 is CASSYSDRGYEQYF. The CDR3 bases are TGTGCCAGCAGTTACTCCGACAGGGGCTACGAGCAGTACTTC.

J is TRBJ1-4 and V is TRBV19; possibly TRBD1 for D (6 bases). The CDR3 consists of 15 residues. Trimming removed 8 bases at V and 8 bases at J, with 21 bases between. Germline V CDR1 and CDR2: LNHDA, SQIVND (reference sequence). The CDR3 coding sequence is TGTGCCAGTGCAACCCAGGGGTGGGGATTAGAAAAACTGTTTTTT. Its protein product is CASATQGWGLEKLFF.

This rearrangement joins TRBV9 to TRBJ2-7, with 8 bases lining up with TRBD2. The CDR3 runs 16 residues. Germline V gives CDR1 SGDLS, CDR2 YYNGEE. V lost 4 bases and J lost 1; bases outside the gene matches: 10. CDR3 DNA: TGTGCCAGCAGCTCGCCGGGGGGGCAGCAGTCCTACGAGCAGTACTTC. Translated: CASSSPGGQQSYEQYF.

About this clone: Other DNA sequences within the sample encode an identical CDR3. This CDR3 reads CASSPTGFTEAFF. The CDR3 bases are TGTGCCAGCTCACCAACGGGCTTTACTGAAGCTTTCTTT. The chain links TRBV18 to TRBJ1-1; D gene unclear. V shed 2 bases and J shed 5 bases, with 9 bases lying between them. The CDR3 is 13 amino acids. Germline values: CDR1 KGHSH, CDR2 LQKENI.

The chain joins TRBV19 to TRBJ2-1; no clear D. The V end was cut by 6 bases, the J end by 0 bases, with 12 bases between. CDR3 length: 15 residues. The V gene's germline CDR1 is LNHDA and CDR2 SQIVND (reference sequence). This CDR3 is CASSVQISSYNEQFF. The CDR3 coding sequence is TGTGCCAGTAGCGTCCAGATCAGCTCCTACAATGAGCAGTTCTTC.

The chain uses TRBV27 and TRBJ2-4; D possibly corresponds to TRBD2 (5 bases). Trimming left V 6 bases short and J 5 bases short, with 17 bases between. The CDR3 is 15 residues long. Looked up from germline, CDR1 is MNHEY and CDR2 is SMNVEV (reference sequence). For the CDR3, the DNA is TGTGCCAGCAGACGGACTCCGCCCGGTGAAAACATTCAGTACTTC. It encodes CASRRTPPGENIQYF.

This chain uses TRBV5-1 with TRBJ2-3, with 13 nucleotides matching TRBD2. The CDR3 sequence is 16 residues long. From germline, CDR1 is SGHRS and CDR2 YFSETQ. With 4 bases clipped from V and 2 bases from J, the junction kept 4 bases outside the gene matches. CDR3 loop: CASSLGLAGVTDTQYF. The DNA of the CDR3 is TGCGCCAGCAGCCTAGGACTAGCGGGAGTCACAGATACGCAGTATTTT.

The genes are TRBV18 and TRBJ1-2; perhaps TRBD1 as D (5 bases). The CDR3 consists of 16 residues. CDR1 and CDR2 from the germline V gene are KGHSH and LQKENI. Trimming left V 3 bases short and J 4 bases short, with 18 bases between. CDR3 bases: TGTGCCAGCTCACCGACGGAAGGGGTCGGAAGCTATGGCTACACCTTC. Encoded protein: CASSPTEGVGSYGYTF.

This clone was detected only a few times. As DNA, the CDR3 is TGTGCCAGCAGCTTCACTAGCGGGAGTCGCCTCGAGCAGTACTTC. Translation gives CASSFTSGSRLEQYF. The chain combines TRBV11-3 with TRBJ2-7; TRBD2 agrees at 11 bases. Germline V gene lookup returns CDR1 SGHNT and CDR2 YENEEA. The CDR3 contains 15 residues. With V trimmed by 3 bases and J by 6 bases, 7 bases remained unmatched.

The V gene is TRBV12-2, the J gene TRBJ2-7. TRBV12-2 is a listed pseudogene. There are 14 residues in the CDR3. CDR3 DNA sequence: TGTGCAAGTCGCTTAGGGGGGTGTCCCTACGAGCAGTACTTC. As protein: CASRLGGCPYEQYF.

Only a few counts were recorded for this clone. This chain uses TRBV15 with TRBJ1-2, with TRBD1 as a possible D gene (6 bases). V was cut by 0 bases and J by 5 bases, with 10 bases left in between. This CDR3 spans 14 amino acids. Germline assignment: CDR1 LNHNV and CDR2 YYDKDF (reference sequence). The CDR3 loop is CATSRDQGQYGYTF. DNA for the CDR3: TGTGCCACCAGCAGAGATCAGGGGCAGTATGGCTACACCTTC.

The chain joins TRBV6-8 to TRBJ2-3; 8 nucleotides line up with TRBD2. This CDR3 has 15 amino acids. Germline CDR1 reads MNHGY; CDR2 reads SAAAGT. V lost 2 bases and J lost 0; bases outside the gene matches: 1. In nucleotides, the CDR3 is TGTGCCAGCAGTTACCTAGCGGGTAGCACAGATACGCAGTATTTT. Its protein is CASSYLAGSTDTQYF.

This clone was seen ten or more times. This chain connects TRBV11-3 to TRBJ2-6; D is undetermined. This CDR3 is built from 14 residues. Trimming removed 6 bases from V and 0 bases from J, with 6 bases in between. The germline V gene has CDR1 SGHNT and CDR2 YENEEA. The CDR3 DNA sequence: TGTGCCAGCAGGCAAAACTCTGGGGCCAACGTCCTGACTTTC. Its protein product is CASRQNSGANVLTF.

This chain uses TRBV9 with TRBJ2-6; D gene ambiguous. Trimming took off 7 bases at V and 0 bases at J, with 2 bases between the two ends. The CDR3 sequence is 12 residues long. CDR1 is SGDLS, CDR2 YYNGEE, per germline. DNA of the CDR3: TGTGCCAGCTACTCTGGGGCCAACGTCCTGACTTTC. This encodes CASYSGANVLTF.

In its sample, this clone was seen many times. V and J are TRBV11-3 and TRBJ2-2; D is undetermined. Deletions cut 7 bases from V and 3 bases from J, with 12 bases between. Germline loops: CDR1 SGHNT, CDR2 YENEEA. This CDR3 is 14 amino acids long. This chain's CDR3 is CASTPIPDTGELFF. CDR3 DNA: TGTGCCAGCACCCCAATCCCAGACACCGGGGAGCTGTTTTTT.

This chain joins TRBV5-1 and TRBJ2-7; 10 bases agree with TRBD1. Germline values: CDR1 SGHRS, CDR2 YFSETQ. This CDR3 region has 15 residues. The junction had 9 bases not matched to a gene; V was cut back by 5 bases and J by 4 bases. In DNA form, the CDR3 reads TGCGCCAGCAGGGTTGGGACAGGGGTAGGGTACGAGCAGTACTTC. Its translation is CASRVGTGVGYEQYF.

This clone has just a few counts. This sequence joins TRBV7-5 and TRBJ2-7. TRBV7-5 is marked as a pseudogene. This CDR3 comprises 17 residues. The CDR3 loop reads CASSLESSPSSSYEQYF. DNA for the CDR3: TGTGCCAGCAGCTTAGAGTCCAGCCCAAGTAGTTCCTACGAGCAGTACTTC.

This clone was seen many times. The rearrangement joins TRBV11-3 to TRBJ1-1; D not certain. The CDR3 contains 17 residues. Germline lookup yields CDR1 SGHNT and CDR2 YENEEA. The V end lost 4 bases, the J end lost 4 bases, and 22 bases lay between the germline ends. The CDR3: CASSSREEGFDFTEAFF. CDR3 coding DNA: TGTGCCAGCAGCTCCCGGGAGGAGGGATTTGATTTCACTGAAGCTTTCTTT. The full variable domain, in which reference TRBV11-3 and TRBJ1-1 provide the parts outside the CDR3, is EAGVVQSPRYKIIEKKQPVAFWCNPISGHNTLYWYLQNLGQGPELLIRYENEEAVDDSQLPKDRFSAERLKGVDSTLKIQPAELGDSAVYLCASSSREEGFDFTEAFFGQGTRLTVV.

In this sample, this clone turned up many times. The V call is TRBV11-3, the J call TRBJ2-7; D may be TRBD1 (6 bases). Germline V CDR1 and CDR2: SGHNT, YENEEA. The CDR3 runs 14 residues. The germline V and J ends were trimmed by 2 bases and 1 base, with 9 bases remaining between them. The chain's CDR3 is CASSLSGQSYEQYF. CDR3 sequence (DNA): TGTGCCAGCAGCTTAAGCGGACAGTCCTACGAGCAGTACTTC. Based on the CDR3 plus reference TRBV11-3 and TRBJ2-7, the full variable domain is EAGVVQSPRYKIIEKKQPVAFWCNPISGHNTLYWYLQNLGQGPELLIRYENEEAVDDSQLPKDRFSAERLKGVDSTLKIQPAELGDSAVYLCASSLSGQSYEQYFGPGTRLTVT.

J is TRBJ2-6 and V is TRBV5-1; D assignment may be TRBD1 or TRBD2 (5 bases each). CDR1 and CDR2 from the germline V gene are SGHRS and YFSETQ. The CDR3 spans 19 residues. Trimming removed 3 bases at V and 3 bases at J, with 22 bases between. This chain's CDR3 is CASSYSGDHGAGGANVLTF. The DNA of the CDR3 is TGCGCCAGCAGCTACTCCGGGGACCACGGCGCTGGTGGGGCCAACGTCCTGACTTTC.